This T cell receptor (beta chain) is drawn from a study of T cell changes during pregnancy in multiple sclerosis. Germline V gene data show CDR1 as SGHRS and CDR2 as YFSETQ. The CDR3 totals 14 residues. V lost 1 base and J lost 11; bases outside the gene matches: 7. Generated by immunoSEQ multiplex PCR, the TCRdb table keeps only in-frame clones and is missing some. This table has around 51,000 clones, around 93% appearing once. The sequencing here drew on peripheral blood, taken in the second trimester of pregnancy. The V call is TRBV5-1, the J call TRBJ1-5; TRBD1 aligns across 9 bases. The sequence was collected from a female donor with multiple sclerosis, enrolled in a pregnancy study. As DNA, the CDR3 is TGCGCCAGCAGCTTGACAGGGGGCCAAAGGGCCCAGCATTTT. Its protein is CASSLTGGQRAQHF.